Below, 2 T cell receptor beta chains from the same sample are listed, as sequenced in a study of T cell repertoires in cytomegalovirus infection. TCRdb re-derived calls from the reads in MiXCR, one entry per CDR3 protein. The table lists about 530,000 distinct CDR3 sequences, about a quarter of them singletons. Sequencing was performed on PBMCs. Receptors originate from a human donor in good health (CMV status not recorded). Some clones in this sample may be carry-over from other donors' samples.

CDR3 region: CATVSSGSISGELFF. In nucleotides, the CDR3 is TGTGCCACCGTGTCTAGCGGGAGTATCTCCGGGGAGCTGTTTTTT. V usage is TRBV18 and J usage is TRBJ2-2, with 10 bases lining up with TRBD2. The germline CDR1 and CDR2 sequences are KGHSH and LQKENI. V trimming: 10 bases; J trimming: 6 bases; junction bases outside the gene matches: 11. There are 15 residues in the CDR3. Drawing the rest from reference TRBV18 and TRBJ2-2, the complete variable domain is NAGVMQNPRHLVRRRGQEARLRCSPMKGHSHVYWYRQLPEEGLKFMVYLQKENIIDESGMPKERFSAEFPKEGPSILRIQQVVRGDSAAYFCATVSSGSISGELFFGEGSRLTVL.

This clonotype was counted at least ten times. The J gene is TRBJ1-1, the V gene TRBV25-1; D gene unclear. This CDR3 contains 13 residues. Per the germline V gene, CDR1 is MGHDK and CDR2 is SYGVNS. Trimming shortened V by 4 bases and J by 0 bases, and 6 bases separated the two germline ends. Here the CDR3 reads CASSVKLNTEAFF. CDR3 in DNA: TGTGCCAGCAGTGTAAAGCTGAACACTGAAGCTTTCTTT.